The sample holds a few counts of the clone carrying this T cell receptor (beta chain). Antigen unknown. The sample comes from a study of blood T cells in healthy people across ages. Study outcomes and limitations: Getting older went along with TCR beta diversity per million T cells dropping roughly linearly. The study found more naive CD4+ cells and higher diversity in long-lived than aged donors. Across samples, TCR beta diversity tracked strongly with naive T cell percentage.

With 3 bases removed from V and 0 bases from J, the gap between germline ends came to 8 bases. From germline, CDR1 is DFQATT and CDR2 SNEGSKA (reference sequence). CDR3 size: 14 residues. The authors ran a second PCR of roughly 6 to 12 cycles using a sample-barcoded 5' primer and a J-beta primer mix. TCRdb re-derived calls from the 5' RACE reads in MiXCR, one entry per CDR3 protein. Of 800,000 or so distinct CDR3 sequences in the sample, less than 60% were seen once. The TCR sequence derives from a man older than 75 in good health. The chain combines TRBV20-1 with TRBJ1-4; no firm D call. Sequenced material: blood. The CDR3 region has the DNA TGCAGTGCTAGTGGAGGCGCAACTAATGAAAAACTGTTTTTT. This encodes CSASGGATNEKLFF.